Sequencing of this T cell receptor (beta chain) was carried out in a study of T cell responses to AZD1222 COVID-19 vaccine listed by TCRdb under 2021. Regarding the study in general: AZD1222 recipients whose second dose came at about 4 weeks and those whose second dose came at about 12 weeks were combined into one group, since spike-specific TCR depth and breadth did not differ between the two schedules. A total of approximately 240 trial participants underwent TCR sequencing, of whom more than 200 had received two doses of AZD1222 and 26 had received two doses of the MenACWY control vaccine. Trial participants were enrolled into age subgroups of 18-55, 56-69 and 70-plus years, which contained 148, 28 and 57 TCR-sequenced participants, respectively.

Concerning this clone: There is no known antigen for this receptor. Within one base of it there is no much larger clone, and no base qualities were kept.

The CDR3 regions of human TCRbeta chains were subjected to immunosequencing. From the authors' description of their analysis: TCRs in the repertoires were matched against a reference library of SARS-CoV-2-specific TCRs that had been generated with the MIRA antigen-specificity platform. Breadth meant the fraction of unique TCRs that were SARS-CoV-2-associated, whereas depth meant the fraction of total T cells that were SARS-CoV-2-associated. Using the MIRA data, every spike-specific TCR was mapped to the spike region that the TCR reacted to and assigned to either a CD4 or a CD8 class. Log10-transformed breadth and depth values were compared by one-way ANOVA with Sidak's multiple comparisons tests. Here the immuneACCESS table is served through TCRdb, limited to in-frame sequences with V and J called. Missing clones are a known gap in these copies; in checked studies unresolved V genes cover under half, and the rest lacks a known reason. V, J and clone size reflect that table, while D and trimming were determined from the DNA. In this sample the table shows some 110,000 clones, 85% to 95% of which occur a single time. The biggest ten clones account for approximately 4.7% of the sample.

At the junction V is shortened by 3 bases and J by 4 bases; bases outside the gene matches: 8. The CDR3 runs 15 residues from the cysteine to the phenylalanine. Of all the DNA, just the CDR3 is kept, 45 bases in frame from base 1. Sequences MNHNS (CDR1) and SASEGT (CDR2) are obtained from the germline V gene. Per the publication, the time point label means: baseline before first vaccination. The vaccinee samples were drawn from two UK trials, COV001 and COV002, one of which was a single-blind randomized controlled phase 2/3 trial testing AZD1222 (ChAdOx1 nCoV-19) in healthy adults. For TCRbeta chain sequencing, PBMC samples were collected from trial participants at day 0 and at day 28 after the second dose. Broader findings and caveats from the paper: The 56-69-year group was small, and its depth increase did not reach significance, likely because of low power. Most participants were white British and females outnumbered males, and the authors suggested that clonal diversity may have been underestimated. Spike-specific TCR breadth and depth rose significantly after two AZD1222 doses compared with day 0 and with MenACWY recipients. Reportedly, close to half of the unique spike-specific TCRs recognized epitopes lying outside the regions that are mutated in the B.1.351 and B.1.1.7 variants. Only five or six AZD1222 recipients were SARS-CoV-2 seropositive at baseline, limiting conclusions about previously exposed vaccinees. No day 14 peak-response samples were available, so repertoires were characterized only after the peak T cell response. The whole spike protein was spanned by vaccine-associated CD4 TCRs, and dominant responses were seen in regions 160-218 and 743-854.

The sample was peripheral blood, taken on day 0 of AZD1222 vaccination. This clonotype was obtained from an adult in good health. The chain is made from TRBV6-1 and TRBJ1-1, with 7 bases aligning to TRBD1. Read as DNA, the sequence is TGTGCCAGCAGTGACCTTTACAGGGGAGGCACTGAAGCTTTCTTT. Its protein reads: CASSDLYRGGTEAFF.